Presented here are 19 T cell receptor beta chains from one specimen sequenced in a study of shared clonotypes between healthy human individuals. TCRdb's table, derived via immunoSEQ multiplex PCR, lists solely in-frame clones and lacks some. The repertoire includes about 2.2 million clones, 93% of them detected once, and roughly 1.7% sits in the top ten. CD8 cells classed as naive were CD45RO-negative and positively selected for CCR7, excluding terminally differentiated effector memory CD45RA+ cells. Sequencing was carried out using naive CD8+ T cells from PBMCs. These receptors were collected from a man between 18 and 29 years old in good health. Some clones in this sample may be carry-over from other donors' samples.

This chain connects TRBV7-2 to TRBJ1-2; D not certain. Germline-derived CDR1 and CDR2 are SGHTA and FQGNSA. Deletions cut 5 bases from V and 6 bases from J, with 16 bases between. The CDR3 contains 14 residues. In DNA, the CDR3 is TGTGCCAGCAGCCCGAGACGAGCGTGGAATGGCTACACCTTC. The encoded protein is CASSPRRAWNGYTF.

This sequence joins TRBV10-3 and TRBJ1-1, with TRBD1 as a possible D gene (6 bases). CDR1 is ENHRY, CDR2 SYGVKD, per germline. Between the trimmed V and J ends, which lost 0 bases and 2 bases, there was a span of 10 bases. The CDR3 is made up of 15 amino acids. The CDR3 protein is CAISESYRDNTEAFF. Written as DNA, the CDR3 is TGTGCCATCAGTGAGTCTTACAGGGACAACACTGAAGCTTTCTTT.

To note about this clone: A much larger clone lies a single base off, so this may be a read error. Different DNA sequences within this sample yield the same CDR3. V and J are TRBV27 and TRBJ1-5; D is ambiguous. This CDR3 contains 13 residues. Trimming shortened V by 2 bases and J by 0 bases, and 2 bases separated the two germline ends. In germline, CDR1 is MNHEY, CDR2 SMNVEV (reference sequence). This CDR3 is CASSLVSNQPQHF. In DNA form, the CDR3 reads TGTGCCAGCAGTTTAGTTAGCAATCAGCCCCAGCATTTT.

The chain links TRBV2 to TRBJ1-2, with D possibly TRBD1 on 6 matching bases. The CDR3 covers 16 residues. Trimming cost V 8 bases and J 0 bases, with 19 bases left between them. Germline values: CDR1 SNHLY, CDR2 FYNNEI. The CDR3 DNA reads TGTGCCAGCGGCACGGACAGTCTCACAGCTAACTATGGCTACACCTTC. This codes for CASGTDSLTANYGYTF.

This clone was observed a single time. The chain joins TRBV2 to TRBJ1-3, with 10 bases identical to TRBD1. V dropped 6 bases and J dropped 2; count of bases not matched to a gene: 7. Germline V gene sequence: CDR1 SNHLY, CDR2 FYNNEI. The CDR3 extends over 16 amino acids. The DNA for the CDR3 is TGTGCCAGCAGCTCCGGGACAGGGGAAACTGGAAACACCATATATTTT. Protein sequence: CASSSGTGETGNTIYF.

This rearrangement joins TRBV2 to TRBJ2-1; 16 nucleotides line up with TRBD2. From germline, CDR1 is SNHLY and CDR2 FYNNEI. The V segment lost 6 bases and the J segment 9 bases; nucleotides outside the gene matches: 8. This CDR3 contains 16 residues. The chain's CDR3 is CASSQGGTSGRVEQFF. The CDR3 DNA reads as TGTGCCAGCAGCCAGGGAGGGACTAGCGGGAGGGTTGAGCAGTTCTTC.

This chain uses TRBV30 with TRBJ2-7, with D perhaps TRBD1 (6 bases). The V end was cut by 2 bases, the J end by 9 bases, with 11 bases between. This CDR3 is 11 amino acids long. Germline CDR1 reads GTSNPN; CDR2 reads SVGIG (reference sequence). The CDR3 DNA reads as TGTGCCTGGAGTCCAGGGGTTGCGCAGTACTTC. It translates to CAWSPGVAQYF.

DNA for the CDR3: TGCGCCAGCAGCCAACGACCAGGGACAGGGCCGTTCGACGAGCAGTACTTC. Translation gives CASSQRPGTGPFDEQYF. The chain joins TRBV4-3 to TRBJ2-7; TRBD1 agrees at 9 bases. Germline-derived CDR1 and CDR2 are LGHNA and YSLEER. The V and J ends lost 2 bases and 5 bases, in that order; junction bases with no gene match: 13. The CDR3 sequence is 17 residues long.

The chain combines TRBV5-1 with TRBJ2-1; D is tentatively TRBD1 or TRBD2 (5 bases each). The germline CDR1 and CDR2 sequences are SGHRS and YFSETQ. This CDR3 has 15 residues. Trimming took 4 bases from V and 7 from J, leaving 18 bases between them. The DNA for the CDR3 is TGCGCCAGCAGCCTAGAGGGACCGCTGAAGAATGAGCAGTTCTTC. Protein product: CASSLEGPLKNEQFF.

This clone was seen once. The chain has TRBV4-1 and TRBJ2-7; TRBD1 is a possible D gene (6 bases). This CDR3 has 15 amino acids. CDR1 is MGHRA, CDR2 YSYEKL, per germline. V lost 4 bases and J lost 4, with 17 bases in between. Written as DNA, the CDR3 is TGCGCCAGCAGCCTAATTTTTACAGGGAAATACGAGCAGTACTTC. Its protein product is CASSLIFTGKYEQYF.

This chain links TRBV5-6 with TRBJ2-2; TRBD2 is a possible D gene (7 bases). Germline CDR1 SGHDT, CDR2 YYEEEE. CDR3 size: 17 residues. Between the trimmed V and J ends, which lost 4 bases and 6 bases, there was a span of 22 bases. CDR3 DNA sequence: TGTGCCAGCAGCCCCGAAGGGGGGAGGGCCCCAGCCGGGGAGCTGTTTTTT. As protein: CASSPEGGRAPAGELFF.

The chain recombines TRBV27 with TRBJ2-7; weak D call: TRBD1 (6 bases). Trimming pared 3 bases from V and 6 bases from J, leaving 12 bases between. CDR1 MNHEY and CDR2 SMNVEV come from the germline V gene (reference sequence). There are 13 residues in the CDR3. CDR3 bases: TGTGCCAGCAGTTTGGGGACATTCACCGAGCAGTACTTC. Amino acids: CASSLGTFTEQYF.

The rearrangement joins TRBV2 to TRBJ1-2, with D hard to call. V was shortened by 2 bases and J by 4 bases, with 14 bases between the two germline ends. Germline CDR1 SNHLY, CDR2 FYNNEI. This CDR3 has 15 residues. In DNA, the CDR3 is TGTGCCAGCAGTGAATCCCTCAGGCCGGTCTATGGCTACACCTTC. Translated: CASSESLRPVYGYTF.

V gene TRBV12-5 combines with J gene TRBJ2-5; D is possibly TRBD1 (6 bases). Trimming removed 3 bases from V and 1 base from J, with 18 bases in between. Germline CDR1 LGHNT, CDR2 FRNRAP. The CDR3 sequence is 17 residues long. The CDR3, as DNA: TGTGCTAGTGGTTTTAGTATAACAGGGAAAGCCCAAGAGACCCAGTACTTC. It codes for CASGFSITGKAQETQYF.

The chain recombines TRBV7-8 with TRBJ2-1, with 9 bases matching TRBD1. This CDR3 is 14 amino acids long. J gave up 7 bases and V 5 bases, and 6 bases lay outside the gene matches. Germline V gene data show CDR1 as SGHVS and CDR2 as FQNEAQ. CDR3 loop: CASSESTGGNEQFF. In DNA form, the CDR3 reads TGTGCCAGCAGCGAGTCGACAGGGGGGAATGAGCAGTTCTTC.

The chain joins TRBV28 to TRBJ2-1, with D maybe TRBD2 (6 bases). CDR1 and CDR2 from the germline V gene are MDHEN and SYDVKM. Trimming stripped 5 bases from V and 6 bases from J, with 17 bases between. The CDR3 has 15 amino acids. The CDR3 DNA follows: TGTGCCAGCAGTCTCCTGGGGGTGGGAGGCAATGAGCAGTTCTTC. Translating it yields CASSLLGVGGNEQFF.

The count of this clone is one. The same CDR3 arises from other DNA sequences in this sample as well. The chain uses TRBV27 and TRBJ2-5; 8 bases are a match to TRBD1. With V trimmed by 3 bases and J by 5 bases, 5 bases remained unmatched. Germline V gene sequence: CDR1 MNHEY, CDR2 SMNVEV (reference sequence). The CDR3 consists of 14 residues. CDR3 nucleotide sequence: TGTGCCAGCAGTTTGGACAGGGTAGGCGAGACCCAGTACTTC. Translating it yields CASSLDRVGETQYF.

As concerns this clone: Additional DNA sequences in this sample encode the identical CDR3. V gene TRBV9 combines with J gene TRBJ1-1; D may be TRBD1 (6 bases). Germline CDR1 and CDR2: SGDLS and YYNGEE. This CDR3 is 13 amino acids long. The V and J ends lost 1 base and 4 bases respectively, with 8 bases between them. CDR3 sequence reads: CASSVRGATEAFF. In nucleotides, the CDR3 is TGTGCCAGCAGCGTAAGGGGGGCCACTGAAGCTTTCTTT.

The chain recombines TRBV30 with TRBJ1-2; 7 bases agree with TRBD1. V dropped 5 bases and J dropped 4; count of bases not matched to a gene: 7. Germline CDR1 reads GTSNPN; CDR2 reads SVGIG (reference sequence). The CDR3 extends over 13 amino acids. The CDR3 bases are TGTGCCTGGCGGGACAGCGGATTCTATGGCTACACCTTC. This translates into CAWRDSGFYGYTF.